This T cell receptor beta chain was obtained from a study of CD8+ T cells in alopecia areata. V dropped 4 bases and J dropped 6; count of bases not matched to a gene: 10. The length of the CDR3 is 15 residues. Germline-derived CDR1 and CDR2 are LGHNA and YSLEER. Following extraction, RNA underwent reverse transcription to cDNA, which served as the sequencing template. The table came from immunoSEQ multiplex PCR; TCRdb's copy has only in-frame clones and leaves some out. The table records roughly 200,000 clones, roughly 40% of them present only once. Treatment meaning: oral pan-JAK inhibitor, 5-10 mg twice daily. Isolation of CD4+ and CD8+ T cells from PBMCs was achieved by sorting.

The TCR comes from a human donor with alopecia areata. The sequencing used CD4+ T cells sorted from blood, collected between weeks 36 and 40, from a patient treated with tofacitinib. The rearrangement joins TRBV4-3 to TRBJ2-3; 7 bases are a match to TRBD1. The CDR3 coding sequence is TGCGCCAGCAGCCGGGATCAGGGGGAGCGGGATACGCAGTATTTT. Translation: CASSRDQGERDTQYF.